This TCR beta chain was identified during a study of brain T cells in children with intractable seizures. Study-wide findings and caveats: Viral specificity was inferred only from CDR3 similarity; HCMV serostatus was unknown.

The protocol was immunoSEQ multiplex PCR, while the TCRdb copy is restricted to in-frame clones and leaves out a portion. This table has approximately 44,000 clones, about nine tenths appearing once. The CDR3 runs to 14 residues. V was clipped by 4 bases and J by 4 bases, with 11 bases between them. CDR1 and CDR2 from the germline V gene are KGHSH and LQKENI. A remark on this clone: Its antigen is still unknown.

The sequenced cases were selected for having the highest brain T cell transcript signatures. Patients received at least one anti-epileptic drug before surgery. The TCR originated in a girl aged 2 to 9 with tuberous sclerosis and intractable seizures. V and J are TRBV18 and TRBJ1-3; D call uncertain. The source was peripheral blood, collected at surgery. The CDR3 nucleotides are TGTGCCAGCTCACTGTCGTCGGACGGAAACACCATATATTTT. This encodes CASSLSSDGNTIYF.